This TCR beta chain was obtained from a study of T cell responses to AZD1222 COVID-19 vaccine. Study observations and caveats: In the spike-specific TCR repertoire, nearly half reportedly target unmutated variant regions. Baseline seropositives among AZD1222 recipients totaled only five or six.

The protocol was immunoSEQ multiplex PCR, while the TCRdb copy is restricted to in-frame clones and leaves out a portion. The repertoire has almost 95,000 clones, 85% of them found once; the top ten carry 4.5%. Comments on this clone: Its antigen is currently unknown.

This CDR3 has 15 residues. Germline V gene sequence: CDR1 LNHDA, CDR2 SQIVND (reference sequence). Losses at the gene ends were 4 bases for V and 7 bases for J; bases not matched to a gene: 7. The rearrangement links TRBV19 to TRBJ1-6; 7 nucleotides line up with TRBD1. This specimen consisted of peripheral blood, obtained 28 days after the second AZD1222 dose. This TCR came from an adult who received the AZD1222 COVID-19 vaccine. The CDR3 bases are TGTGCCAGTAGTAGACCGGGACAGCAGAATTCACCCCTCCACTTT. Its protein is CASSRPGQQNSPLHF.